One T cell receptor beta chain is described in this entry. Antigen specificity is unknown. The sample is drawn from a study of T cell responses to AZD1222 COVID-19 vaccine. General study points: Clonal diversity was possibly underestimated, and the donors were mostly white British, with more females. Seropositive at baseline were only six AZD1222 recipients.

Sequencing used immunoSEQ multiplex PCR; TCRdb keeps in-frame clones, though not all of them. The sample holds 95,000 to 150,000 clones, roughly nine tenths seen once. CDR1 MGHRA and CDR2 YSYEKL come from the germline V gene. The CDR3 length is 17 residues. V shed 0 bases and J 3 bases; nucleotides not matched to a gene: 7. This sequence originates from an adult in good health. Source: peripheral blood, taken on day 0 of AZD1222 vaccination. The V gene is TRBV4-1, the J gene TRBJ2-3, with 9 bases matching TRBD1. The CDR3 bases are TGCGCCAGCAGCCAAGAATACCGGACAGGGGTTACAGATACGCAGTATTTT. Amino acids: CASSQEYRTGVTDTQYF.